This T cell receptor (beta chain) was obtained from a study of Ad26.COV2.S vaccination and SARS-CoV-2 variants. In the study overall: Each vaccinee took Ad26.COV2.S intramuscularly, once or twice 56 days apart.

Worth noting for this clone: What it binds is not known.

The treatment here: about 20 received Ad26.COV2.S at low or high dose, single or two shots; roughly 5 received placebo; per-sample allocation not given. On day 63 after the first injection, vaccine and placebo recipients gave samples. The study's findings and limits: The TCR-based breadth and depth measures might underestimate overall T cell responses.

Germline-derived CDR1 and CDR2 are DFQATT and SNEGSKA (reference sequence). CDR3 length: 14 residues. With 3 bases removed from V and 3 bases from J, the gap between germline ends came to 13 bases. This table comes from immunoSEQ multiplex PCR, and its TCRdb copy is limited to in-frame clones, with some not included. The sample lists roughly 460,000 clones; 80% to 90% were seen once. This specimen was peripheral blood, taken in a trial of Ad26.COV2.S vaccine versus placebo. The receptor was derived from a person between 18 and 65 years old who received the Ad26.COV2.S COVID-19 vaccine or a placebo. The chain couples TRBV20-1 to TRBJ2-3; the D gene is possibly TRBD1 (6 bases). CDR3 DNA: TGCAGTGCTAGTTCCCCCCAGGGGACAGATACGCAGTATTTT. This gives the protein CSASSPQGTDTQYF.